What follows are 7 T cell receptor beta chains derived from one specimen sequenced in a study of shared clonotypes between healthy human individuals (TCRdb year 2020). The library came from the immunoSEQ multiplex PCR assay. The table comes from immuneACCESS by way of TCRdb, which keeps in-frame sequences with V and J called. Part of the clones is missing from these tables; in studies checked, under half for an unresolved V gene and the rest for unknown reasons. This sample lists more than 1 million clones; 78% were detected once. The leading ten clones occupy 0.5% to 0.6% of the sample. The specimen sequenced was memory CD4+ T cells from PBMCs. Per the publication, the cell subset or site label means: CD45RA-negative fraction. The receptors shown here come from a man aged 18 to 30 in good health. Some clones in this sample may be carry-over from other donors' samples.

This clone was found a few times. The V call is TRBV4-1, the J call TRBJ2-5; tentatively, D is TRBD1 or TRBD2 (5 bases each). The DNA end is a closer match to TRBJ2-7, so the J assignment may be wrong. Germline-derived CDR1 and CDR2 are MGHRA and YSYEKL. The CDR3 runs 13 residues. The CDR3 region is CASRRDLNSEQYF. The DNA of the CDR3 is TGCGCCAGCAGAAGGGACCTCAATTCCGAGCAGTACTTC.

The chain joins TRBV6-6 to TRBJ2-7, with 10 bases matching TRBD1. This CDR3 spans 15 amino acids. The J segment lost 1 base and the V segment lost 5 bases, leaving 5 bases of the junction unmatched. Germline V lookup: CDR1 MNHNY, CDR2 SVGAGI (reference sequence). CDR3 in amino acids: CASSPRQGASYEQYF. In DNA form, the CDR3 reads TGTGCCAGCAGTCCCCGACAGGGGGCATCCTACGAGCAGTACTTC.

The chain uses TRBV30 and TRBJ2-5; D remains ambiguous. The V and J ends lost 2 bases and 5 bases respectively, with 24 bases between them. Germline-derived CDR1 and CDR2 are GTSNPN and SVGIG (reference sequence). CDR3 length: 17 residues. In DNA, the CDR3 is TGTGCCTGGAGTAACCAATGGAGCAGGCGCCTTCGGGAGACCCAGTACTTC. Translating gives CAWSNQWSRRLRETQYF.

The chain combines TRBV6-6 with TRBJ2-7; D gene unclear. Trimming took off 0 bases at V and 1 base at J, with 13 bases between the two ends. This CDR3 comprises 16 residues. Per germline, CDR1 MNHNY and CDR2 SVGAGI (reference sequence). In nucleotides, the CDR3 is TGTGCCAGCAGTTACTCCAGACCGGACGCGTCCTACGAGCAGTACTTC. This encodes CASSYSRPDASYEQYF.

Ten or more counts support this clone. V usage is TRBV18 and J usage is TRBJ1-2, with D possibly TRBD1 on 5 matching bases. Germline CDR1 is KGHSH and CDR2 is LQKENI. The CDR3 runs to 14 residues. V was shortened by 3 bases and J by 8 bases, with 16 bases between the two germline ends. DNA of the CDR3: TGTGCCAGCTCACCGATGGGGGAAGAGAAAGGCTACACCTTC. This translates into CASSPMGEEKGYTF.

This chain connects TRBV5-4 to TRBJ2-5, with D unclear. V shed 2 bases and J shed 0 bases, with 5 bases lying between them. Germline loops: CDR1 SGHNT, CDR2 YYREEE (reference sequence). The CDR3 has 13 amino acids. DNA for the CDR3: TGTGCCAGCAGCTTTACAGACCAAGAGACCCAGTACTTC. It encodes CASSFTDQETQYF.

Only a few counts were recorded for this clone. A much larger clone differs by one base, so this may be a read error. Other DNA sequences from this sample encode an identical CDR3 as well. The chain recombines TRBV28 with TRBJ2-5; no clear D gene. This CDR3 region has 11 residues. The V end was cut by 2 bases, the J end by 5 bases, with 3 bases between. The germline gives CDR1 MDHEN, CDR2 SYDVKM. The CDR3 spells CASSLEETQYF. CDR3 nucleotides: TGTGCCAGCAGTTTAGAGGAGACCCAGTACTTC.